One sample yielded the 27 T cell receptor beta chains listed below, sequenced in a study of cytomegalovirus exposure and HLA in healthy donors. Primers: 60 Vbeta forward and 13 Jbeta reverse. Some clones are missing from TCRdb's copy, which holds only in-frame ones; the method was immunoSEQ multiplex PCR. The table shows some 130,000 clones, with less than 80% occurring only once. Sequencing was performed on PBMCs. The receptor source for this set is a man between 40 and 49 years old in good health and CMV-seropositive.

The CDR3 loop reads CSVGTGGPTEAFF. The CDR3 coding sequence is TGCAGCGTTGGGACAGGGGGGCCCACTGAAGCTTTCTTT. J is TRBJ1-1 and V is TRBV29-1, with TRBD1 matching over 10 bases. Looked up from germline, CDR1 is SQVTM and CDR2 is ANQGSEA. The CDR3 runs 13 residues. The V gene end was trimmed by 4 bases and the J gene end by 4 bases; junction bases not matched to a gene: 3.

V and J are TRBV6-1 and TRBJ1-6; D might be TRBD1 (5 bases). V was shortened by 2 bases and J by 10 bases, with 15 bases between the two germline ends. The CDR3 is 15 residues long. CDR1 and CDR2 from the germline V gene are MNHNS and SASEGT. Here the CDR3 reads CASSELRVGRSPLHF. The CDR3 DNA is TGTGCCAGCAGTGAACTCAGGGTGGGAAGGTCACCCCTCCACTTT.

This rearrangement joins TRBV19 to TRBJ2-7, with TRBD2 as a possible D gene (6 bases). This CDR3 region has 15 residues. Germline V CDR1 and CDR2: LNHDA, SQIVND (reference sequence). V lost 0 bases to trimming and J lost 1 base, with 10 bases between them. Here the CDR3 reads CASSIEAGQSYEQYF. The CDR3 DNA follows: TGTGCCAGTAGTATAGAAGCGGGTCAATCCTACGAGCAGTACTTC.

CDR3 protein: CASSLYRGRIEQYF. CDR3 DNA: TGTGCCAGCAGTTTATATAGGGGCCGGATCGAGCAGTACTTC. The chain uses TRBV27 and TRBJ2-5; maybe TRBD1 (5 bases). The DNA end is more similar to TRBJ2-7, so the J call may be wrong. The germline CDR1 and CDR2 sequences are MNHEY and SMNVEV (reference sequence). The CDR3 runs to 14 residues.

This chain uses TRBV2 with TRBJ2-7; weak D call: TRBD2 (6 bases). Germline CDR1 reads SNHLY; CDR2 reads FYNNEI. The CDR3 loop spans 14 amino acids. V lost 4 bases, J lost 1 base, and 11 bases lay in between. The CDR3 sequence is CASSGDSGSYEQYF. In nucleotides, the CDR3 is TGTGCCAGCAGTGGAGATAGCGGTTCCTACGAGCAGTACTTC.

Worth noting for this clone: At one boundary the junction diverges from the germline segment, which might be a read error. The chain is built from TRBV27 and TRBJ2-5; 10 bases map to TRBD2. CDR1 and CDR2 from the germline V gene are MNHEY and SMNVEV (reference sequence). This CDR3 is 17 amino acids long. CDR3 sequence: CASSRSSLAGVHEIQYF. The DNA of the CDR3 is TGTGCCAGCAGTAGATCGTCGCTAGCGGGAGTTCATGAGATCCAGTACTTC.

The V and J genes are TRBV28 and TRBJ2-7, with 10 bases identical to TRBD1. Germline V gene sequence: CDR1 MDHEN, CDR2 SYDVKM. The CDR3 is 13 amino acids. V was pared by 6 bases and J by 3 bases, with 2 bases of the junction left unmatched. DNA of the CDR3: TGTGCCAGCAGGCGGACAGGGGGCTACGAGCAGTACTTC. Translating it yields CASRRTGGYEQYF.

This clone has more than one count but fewer than ten. In nucleotides, the CDR3 is TGCGCCAGCAGCCAAGCAGCGGGAGGGCAGAATGAGCAGTTCTTC. As protein: CASSQAAGGQNEQFF. The rearrangement links TRBV4-1 to TRBJ2-1, with 10 bases matching TRBD2. Unmatched junction bases numbered 4, after V lost 1 base and J lost 7 bases. The CDR3 consists of 15 residues. Per germline, CDR1 MGHRA and CDR2 YSYEKL.

This sequence joins TRBV6-1 and TRBJ2-1, with a possible D match to TRBD1 (6 bases). Trimming left V 7 bases short and J 2 bases short, with 12 bases between. The CDR3 has 14 amino acids. The germline CDR1 and CDR2 sequences are MNHNS and SASEGT. CDR3 in amino acids: CASTRGSPYNEQFF. The DNA for the CDR3 is TGTGCCAGCACAAGGGGGAGTCCCTACAATGAGCAGTTCTTC.

The chain is built from TRBV28 and TRBJ2-3; TRBD2 aligns across 7 bases. CDR3 length: 14 amino acids. Germline V gene sequence: CDR1 MDHEN, CDR2 SYDVKM. J lost 1 base, V lost 10 bases, and 8 bases had no gene match. In DNA, the CDR3 is TGTGCCATTACGAGAGCGGGACGCACAGATACGCAGTATTTT. Its translation is CAITRAGRTDTQYF. Using reference TRBV28 and TRBJ2-3 for the parts outside the CDR3, the full variable domain is DVKVTQSSRYLVKRTGEKVFLECVQDMDHENMFWYRQDPGLGLRLIYFSYDVKMKEKGDIPEGYSVSREKKERFSLILESASTNQTSMYLCAITRAGRTDTQYFGPGTRLTVL.

There are a few counts of this clone. This chain joins TRBV6-1 and TRBJ1-5, with TRBD1 as a possible D gene (5 bases). CDR1 MNHNS and CDR2 SASEGT come from the germline V gene. V lost 3 bases and J 7 bases, leaving 13 bases between the germline ends. This CDR3 is 14 amino acids long. The CDR3 loop is CASSDSGGRQPQHF. The CDR3 nucleotides read TGTGCCAGCAGTGATAGTGGGGGGAGGCAGCCCCAGCATTTT.

With respect to this clone: Other DNA sequences within the sample encode an identical CDR3. This chain uses TRBV5-5 with TRBJ1-4; D possibly corresponds to TRBD1 (5 bases). CDR3 length: 14 residues. Trimming took 0 bases from V and 7 from J, leaving 10 bases between them. CDR1 is SGHKS, CDR2 YYEKEE, per germline (reference sequence). The CDR3 coding sequence is TGTGCCAGCAGCTTGGGGGGGGAAGGTGAAAAACTGTTTTTT. Its protein is CASSLGGEGEKLFF.

The chain uses TRBV27 and TRBJ1-6; 7 bases map to TRBD1. The CDR3 extends over 14 amino acids. The germline gives CDR1 MNHEY, CDR2 SMNVEV (reference sequence). The trim removed 3 bases at V and 7 bases at J, leaving 3 bases unmatched. The CDR3 coding sequence is TGTGCCAGCAGTTTGACAGGGCGGAATTCACCCCTCCACTTT. Its translation: CASSLTGRNSPLHF.

The sample holds a few counts of this clone. V is TRBV12-5 and J is TRBJ2-6; D remains unclear. Germline V lookup: CDR1 LGHNT, CDR2 FRNRAP. Deletions cut 6 bases from V and 1 base from J, with 4 bases between. This CDR3 spans 13 amino acids. The CDR3 nucleotides are TGTGCTAGTGGAGCTTCTGGGGCCAACGTCCTGACTTTC. This gives the protein CASGASGANVLTF.

This rearrangement joins TRBV6-6 to TRBJ2-7, with TRBD1 matching 8 bases. The CDR3 spans 14 residues. The germline gives CDR1 MNHNY, CDR2 SVGAGI (reference sequence). The V segment lost 5 bases and the J segment 0 bases; nucleotides outside the gene matches: 3. This CDR3 is CASSNRGSSYEQYF. The CDR3 coding sequence is TGTGCCAGCAGTAACAGGGGGAGCTCCTACGAGCAGTACTTC.

This rearrangement joins TRBV2 to TRBJ1-1; D gene unclear. Per the germline V gene, CDR1 is SNHLY and CDR2 is FYNNEI. The CDR3 totals 16 residues. Deletions cut 5 bases from V and 0 bases from J, with 16 bases between. The CDR3 loop reads CASSYETASLNTEAFF. The CDR3 region has the DNA TGTGCCAGCAGTTATGAAACTGCAAGTCTGAACACTGAAGCTTTCTTT.

The J gene is TRBJ2-2, the V gene TRBV27, with D hard to call. The V and J ends lost 1 base and 6 bases respectively, with 6 bases between them. This CDR3 is built from 13 residues. Per the germline V gene, CDR1 is MNHEY and CDR2 is SMNVEV (reference sequence). CDR3 in amino acids: CASSLLAAGELFF. The CDR3 DNA is TGTGCCAGCAGTTTATTAGCCGCCGGGGAGCTGTTTTTT.

This clone was observed a few times. CDR3 amino acids: CASTRASTGGFHEQYF. The CDR3 DNA reads TGTGCCAGCACTCGAGCCAGTACAGGGGGATTCCACGAGCAGTACTTC. The chain carries TRBV5-4 and TRBJ2-7; 8 bases agree with TRBD1. V gave up 6 bases and J gave up 5 bases; unmatched junction bases: 16. The CDR3 extends over 16 amino acids. The V gene's germline CDR1 is SGHNT and CDR2 YYREEE (reference sequence).

The V gene is TRBV9, the J gene TRBJ2-2; D not certain. In germline, CDR1 is SGDLS, CDR2 YYNGEE. The CDR3 is 15 amino acids. Deletions cut 2 bases from V and 4 bases from J, with 12 bases between. The DNA for the CDR3 is TGTGCCAGCAGCGTTGGAACTCGGAGCACCGGGGAGCTGTTTTTT. It specifies CASSVGTRSTGELFF.

This clone was found once. The chain recombines TRBV30 with TRBJ1-1; D ambiguous. The CDR3 is 13 residues long. V was pared by 2 bases and J by 5 bases, with 12 bases between. Looked up from germline, CDR1 is GTSNPN and CDR2 is SVGIG (reference sequence). In nucleotides, the CDR3 is TGTGCCTGGAGTTTGGCAGGCGGGACTGAAGCTTTCTTT. This translates into CAWSLAGGTEAFF.

The chain combines TRBV19 with TRBJ2-1; D gene unclear. V was trimmed by 7 bases and J by 0 bases, leaving 10 bases between them. Germline V gene sequence: CDR1 LNHDA, CDR2 SQIVND (reference sequence). This CDR3 region has 14 residues. CDR3: CASMELPSYNEQFF. CDR3 bases: TGTGCCAGTATGGAGCTACCCTCCTACAATGAGCAGTTCTTC.

The J gene is TRBJ1-1, the V gene TRBV28; D gene ambiguous. With 6 bases removed from V and 0 bases from J, the gap between germline ends came to 11 bases. CDR3 length equals 14 residues. The germline gives CDR1 MDHEN, CDR2 SYDVKM. The CDR3 nucleotides read TGTGCCAGCAGCCCAGGAGGGTTGAACACTGAAGCTTTCTTT. It yields the protein CASSPGGLNTEAFF.

The chain uses TRBV27 and TRBJ2-1; 8 bases align to TRBD2. The CDR3 runs to 16 residues. The germline V gene has CDR1 MNHEY and CDR2 SMNVEV (reference sequence). V shed 2 bases and J 6 bases; nucleotides not matched to a gene: 9. CDR3 in amino acids: CASSLGSAGVGNEQFF. The CDR3, as DNA: TGTGCCAGCAGTTTAGGGTCAGCGGGAGTGGGCAATGAGCAGTTCTTC.

The chain uses TRBV7-6 and TRBJ2-1; 8 positions agree with TRBD2. CDR3 size: 13 residues. J was trimmed by 14 bases and V by 8 bases; bases with no gene match: 14. Germline CDR1 SGHVS, CDR2 FNYEAQ. CDR3 residues: CASRPGLELQEFF. The CDR3 nucleotides read TGTGCCAGCCGTCCGGGACTAGAATTACAGGAGTTCTTC.

The V call is TRBV6-5, the J call TRBJ1-6; no clear D gene. The CDR3 contains 14 residues. Trimming left V 4 bases short and J 10 bases short, with 14 bases between. Germline-derived CDR1 and CDR2 are MNHEY and SVGAGI. CDR3 protein: CASSSPWGGSPLHF. In DNA, the CDR3 is TGTGCCAGCAGTTCCCCGTGGGGAGGCTCACCCCTCCACTTT.

This chain links TRBV14 with TRBJ1-5; D may be TRBD1 (5 bases). V lost 0 bases, J lost 7 bases, and 7 bases lay in between. The CDR3 loop spans 13 amino acids. Germline V lookup: CDR1 SGHDN, CDR2 FVKESK. CDR3: CASSQDRAQPQHF. CDR3 bases: TGTGCCAGCAGCCAAGACAGGGCACAGCCCCAGCATTTT.

The V gene is TRBV6-1, the J gene TRBJ2-7; 7 bases are a match to TRBD2. CDR3 length: 14 amino acids. J was trimmed by 3 bases and V by 4 bases; bases with no gene match: 6. The V gene's germline CDR1 is MNHNS and CDR2 SASEGT. The DNA for the CDR3 is TGTGCCAGCAGTGGGGGGACTACCTACTACGAGCAGTACTTC. Translating gives CASSGGTTYYEQYF.